The present TCR beta chain was sequenced within a study of radiation and T cells in renal cell carcinoma. Time point noted: blood 4 weeks post-SBRT, at nephrectomy. The treatment is: 15 Gy SBRT to primary tumor, nephrectomy 4 weeks later. The tumor was a clear cell renal cell carcinoma. The CDR3 length is 14 residues. Trimming pared 6 bases from V and 5 bases from J, leaving 16 bases between. The germline V gene encodes CDR1 MNHEY and CDR2 SMNVEV (reference sequence). Produced via immunoSEQ multiplex PCR; TCRdb's table is partial and in-frame only. The data show 97,000 or so clones, about 79% seen once.

This rearrangement joins TRBV27 to TRBJ2-5, with D hard to call. Material: blood, obtained from a patient whose treatment included radiotherapy and nephrectomy. This TCR was sampled from a man aged 55 to 69 with renal cell carcinoma. The CDR3 DNA reads as TGTGCCAGCAGCCCCCTTTCAACGATTGAGACCCAGTACTTC. Translation: CASSPLSTIETQYF.